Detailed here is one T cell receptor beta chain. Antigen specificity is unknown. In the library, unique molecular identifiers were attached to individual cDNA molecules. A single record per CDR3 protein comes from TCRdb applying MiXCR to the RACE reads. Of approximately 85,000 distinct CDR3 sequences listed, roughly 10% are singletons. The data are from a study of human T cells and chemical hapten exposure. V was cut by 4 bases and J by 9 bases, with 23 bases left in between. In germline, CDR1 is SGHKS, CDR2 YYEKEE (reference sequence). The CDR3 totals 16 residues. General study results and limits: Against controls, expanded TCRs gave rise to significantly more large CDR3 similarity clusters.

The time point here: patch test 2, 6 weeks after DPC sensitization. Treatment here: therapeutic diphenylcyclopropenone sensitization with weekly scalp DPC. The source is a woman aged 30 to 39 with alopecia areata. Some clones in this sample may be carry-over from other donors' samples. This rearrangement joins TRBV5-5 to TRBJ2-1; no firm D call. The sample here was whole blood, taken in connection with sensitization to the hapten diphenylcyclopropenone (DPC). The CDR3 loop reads CASSILDIASQLEQFF. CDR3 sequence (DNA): TGTGCCAGCAGCATCCTCGACATTGCCAGTCAACTTGAGCAGTTCTTC.